The present T cell receptor beta chain was sequenced within a study of early T cells in non-severe SARS-CoV-2 infection. Background on the study: Sequencing was performed on bulk RNA from unsorted whole blood, leaving chains unpaired.

The CDR3 is 14 amino acids. The V end lost 7 bases, the J end lost 3 bases, and 14 bases lay between the germline ends. This clonotype was seen ten or more times. The antigen remains unidentified. Findings and limits, study-wide: In VDJdb matching, anti-spike CD8 responses were favored while private and CD4 specificities went missing.

Tagging with unique molecular identifiers was applied to individual cDNA molecules. TCRdb called the 5' RACE reads again in MiXCR, with one record for every CDR3 protein. The table has under 35,000 distinct CDR3 sequences, roughly 5.1% seen once. What was sequenced was whole blood. This clonotype was sampled from an adult who was a healthcare worker with PCR-confirmed SARS-CoV-2 infection or an uninfected control (not recorded which). This chain links TRBV12-3 or TRBV12-4 with TRBJ2-3, with D possibly matching TRBD1 (6 bases). CDR3 residues: CASNNRARTDTQYF. DNA for the CDR3: TGTGCCAGCAATAACAGGGCGAGGACAGATACGCAGTATTTT.